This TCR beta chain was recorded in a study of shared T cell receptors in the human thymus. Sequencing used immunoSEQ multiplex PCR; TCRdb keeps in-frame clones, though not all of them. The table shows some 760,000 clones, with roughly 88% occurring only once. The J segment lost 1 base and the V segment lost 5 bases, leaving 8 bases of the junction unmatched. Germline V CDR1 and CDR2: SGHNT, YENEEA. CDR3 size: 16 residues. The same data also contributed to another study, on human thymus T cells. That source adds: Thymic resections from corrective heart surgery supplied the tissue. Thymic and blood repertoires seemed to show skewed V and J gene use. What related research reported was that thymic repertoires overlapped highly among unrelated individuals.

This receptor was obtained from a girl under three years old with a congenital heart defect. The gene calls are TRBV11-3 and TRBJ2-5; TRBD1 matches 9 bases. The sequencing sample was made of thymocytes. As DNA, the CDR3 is TGTGCCAGCAGCCAAGCTGGACAGGGGACCCAAGAGACCCAGTACTTC. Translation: CASSQAGQGTQETQYF.